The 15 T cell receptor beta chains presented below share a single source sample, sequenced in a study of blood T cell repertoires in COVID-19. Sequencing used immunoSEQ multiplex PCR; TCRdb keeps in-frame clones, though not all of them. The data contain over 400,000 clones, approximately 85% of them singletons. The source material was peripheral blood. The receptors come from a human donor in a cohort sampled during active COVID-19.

This chain's CDR3 is CASSIGTSNSPLHF. CDR3 in DNA: TGTGCCAGCAGCATAGGGACATCGAATTCACCCCTCCACTTT. The chain links TRBV7-3 to TRBJ1-6, with D maybe TRBD1 (6 bases). Germline CDR1 and CDR2: SGHTA and FQGTGA. The CDR3 has 14 residues. V lost 5 bases to trimming and J lost 7 bases, with 12 bases between them.

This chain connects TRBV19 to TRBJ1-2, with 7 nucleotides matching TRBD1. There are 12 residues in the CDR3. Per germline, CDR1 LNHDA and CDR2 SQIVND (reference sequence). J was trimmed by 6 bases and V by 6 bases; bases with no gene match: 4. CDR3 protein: CASSDRENGYTF. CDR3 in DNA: TGTGCCAGTAGCGACAGGGAAAATGGCTACACCTTC.

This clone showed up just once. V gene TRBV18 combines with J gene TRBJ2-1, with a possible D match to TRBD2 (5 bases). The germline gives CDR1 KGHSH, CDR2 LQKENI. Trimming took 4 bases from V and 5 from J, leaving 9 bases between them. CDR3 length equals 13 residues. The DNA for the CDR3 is TGTGCCAGCTCACTAGAACTAGACAATGAGCAGTTCTTC. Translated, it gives CASSLELDNEQFF.

The DNA for the CDR3 is TGTGCCAGCAGCTTGGGTTCGGGTTCAACTAATGAAAAACTGTTTTTT. Translation: CASSLGSGSTNEKLFF. The gene calls are TRBV5-4 and TRBJ1-4; D is uncertain. Trimming cost V 0 bases and J 0 bases, with 9 bases left between them. The CDR3 runs 16 residues. The germline V gene has CDR1 SGHNT and CDR2 YYREEE (reference sequence).

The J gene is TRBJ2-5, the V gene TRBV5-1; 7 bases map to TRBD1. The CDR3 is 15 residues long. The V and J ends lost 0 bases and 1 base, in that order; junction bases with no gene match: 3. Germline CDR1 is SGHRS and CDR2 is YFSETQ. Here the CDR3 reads CASSLDRGPQETQYF. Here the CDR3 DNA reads TGCGCCAGCAGCTTGGACAGGGGCCCCCAAGAGACCCAGTACTTC.

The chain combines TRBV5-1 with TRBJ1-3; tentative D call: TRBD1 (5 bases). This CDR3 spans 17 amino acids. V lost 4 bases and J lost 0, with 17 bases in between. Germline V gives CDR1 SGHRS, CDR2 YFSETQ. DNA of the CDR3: TGCGCCAGCAGCCCCCGAGGAGGGACTAGCTCTGGAAACACCATATATTTT. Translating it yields CASSPRGGTSSGNTIYF.

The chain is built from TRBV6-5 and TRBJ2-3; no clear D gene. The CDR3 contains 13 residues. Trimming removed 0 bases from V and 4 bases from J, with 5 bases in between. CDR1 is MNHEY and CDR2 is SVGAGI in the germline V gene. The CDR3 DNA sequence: TGTGCCAGCAGTTACTCTAGAGCAGATACGCAGTATTTT. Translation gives CASSYSRADTQYF.

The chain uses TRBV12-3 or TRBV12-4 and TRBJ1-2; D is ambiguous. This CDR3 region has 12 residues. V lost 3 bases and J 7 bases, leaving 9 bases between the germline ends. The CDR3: CASSFQGGGYTF. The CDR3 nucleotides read TGTGCCAGCAGTTTCCAAGGCGGTGGCTACACCTTC.

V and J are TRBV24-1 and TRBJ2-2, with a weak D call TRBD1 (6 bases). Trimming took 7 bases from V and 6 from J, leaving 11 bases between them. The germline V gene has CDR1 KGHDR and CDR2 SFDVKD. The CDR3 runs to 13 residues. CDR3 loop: CATSRGSAGELFF. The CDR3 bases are TGTGCCACCAGCAGGGGTAGCGCCGGGGAGCTGTTTTTT.

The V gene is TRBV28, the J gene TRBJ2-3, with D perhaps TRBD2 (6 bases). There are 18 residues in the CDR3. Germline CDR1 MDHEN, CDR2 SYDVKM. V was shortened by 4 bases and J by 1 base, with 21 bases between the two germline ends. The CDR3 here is CASSSLYQDGEGTDTQYF. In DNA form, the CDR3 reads TGTGCCAGCAGTTCATTATACCAGGACGGGGAGGGCACAGATACGCAGTATTTT.

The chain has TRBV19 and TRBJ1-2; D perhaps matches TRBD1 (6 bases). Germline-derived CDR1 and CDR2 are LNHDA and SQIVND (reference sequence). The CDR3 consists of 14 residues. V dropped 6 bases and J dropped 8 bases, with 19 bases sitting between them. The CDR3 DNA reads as TGTGCCAGTAGCCTCGGTGGGGGGGCCCCAGGCTACACCTTC. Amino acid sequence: CASSLGGGAPGYTF.

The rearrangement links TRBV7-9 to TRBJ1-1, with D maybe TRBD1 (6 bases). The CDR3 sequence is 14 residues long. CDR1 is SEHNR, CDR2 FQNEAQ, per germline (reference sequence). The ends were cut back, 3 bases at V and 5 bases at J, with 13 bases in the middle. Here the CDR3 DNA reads TGTGCCAGCAGCTTGTGGGACATCCAAACTGAAGCTTTCTTT. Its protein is CASSLWDIQTEAFF.

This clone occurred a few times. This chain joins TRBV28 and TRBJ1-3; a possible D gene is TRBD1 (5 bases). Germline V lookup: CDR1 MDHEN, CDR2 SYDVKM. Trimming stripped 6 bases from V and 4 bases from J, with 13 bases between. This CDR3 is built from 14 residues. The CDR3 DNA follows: TGTGCCAGCAGACCGCAGGGAGGCGGAAACACCATATATTTT. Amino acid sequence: CASRPQGGGNTIYF.

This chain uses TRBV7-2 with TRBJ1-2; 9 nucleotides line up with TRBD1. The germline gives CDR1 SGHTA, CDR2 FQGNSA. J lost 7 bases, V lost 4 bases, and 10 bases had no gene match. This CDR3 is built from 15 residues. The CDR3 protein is CASSWTGDKMGGYTF. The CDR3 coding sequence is TGTGCCAGCAGCTGGACAGGGGACAAGATGGGTGGCTACACCTTC.

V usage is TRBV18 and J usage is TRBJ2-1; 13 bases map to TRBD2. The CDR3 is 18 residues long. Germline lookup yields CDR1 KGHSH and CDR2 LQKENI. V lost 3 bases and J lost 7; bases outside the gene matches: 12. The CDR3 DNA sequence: TGTGCCAGCTCACCTACTAGCGGGAGGGGGTACGGGAAGAATGAGCAGTTCTTC. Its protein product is CASSPTSGRGYGKNEQFF. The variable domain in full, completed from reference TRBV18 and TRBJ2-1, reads NAGVMQNPRHLVRRRGQEARLRCSPMKGHSHVYWYRQLPEEGLKFMVYLQKENIIDESGMPKERFSAEFPKEGPSILRIQQVVRGDSAAYFCASSPTSGRGYGKNEQFFGPGTRLTVL.